This T cell receptor (beta chain) is drawn from a study of blood T cell repertoires in COVID-19. Study details: COVID-19 samples, acute and convalescent, were from the United States, Italy and Spain.

Germline trimming cut 3 bases from V and 8 bases from J; bases unmatched to any gene: 9. Germline assignment: CDR1 KGHDR and CDR2 SFDVKD. CDR3 length: 16 residues. Here immunoSEQ multiplex PCR was the method, and the copy in TCRdb shows in-frame clones only, minus some. The data hold about 300,000 clones, with approximately 90% observed a single time. Participants came from some 23 US areas, aged about 18 to 95 years. This receptor was obtained from a man aged 30 to 39 who had recovered from COVID-19. V is TRBV24-1 and J is TRBJ1-4, with 9 bases aligning to TRBD1. The sample was PBMCs or T cells enriched from blood (not recorded which). The CDR3 reads CATSDPGQGSSEKLFF. CDR3 nucleotides: TGTGCCACCAGTGATCCCGGACAGGGGTCGTCCGAAAAACTGTTTTTT.